The clone carrying this T cell receptor (beta chain) was seen repeatedly, ten times or more. The data were obtained in a study of T-cell reconstitution after alpha-beta-depleted transplantation in children. Germline CDR1 is LGHNA and CDR2 is YSLEER. This CDR3 spans 14 amino acids. V lost 1 base and J 0 bases, leaving 6 bases between the germline ends. A library of TCRbeta sequences, prepared with unique molecular identifiers, was generated. TCRdb redid the calling of the PCR reads with MiXCR, one entry per CDR3 protein. Seen here are some 240,000 distinct CDR3 sequences, about 12% observed once, and the top ten hold around 3%.

The sequence derives from a human donor who donated a stem cell graft to a child with acute lymphoblastic leukemia. The sample was PBMCs from the stem cell graft donor, taken from the stem cell graft. V usage is TRBV4-3 and J usage is TRBJ2-5; D is undetermined. In nucleotides, the CDR3 is TGCGCCAGCAGCCAAGGGGCCTACCAAGAGACCCAGTACTTC. This gives the protein CASSQGAYQETQYF.